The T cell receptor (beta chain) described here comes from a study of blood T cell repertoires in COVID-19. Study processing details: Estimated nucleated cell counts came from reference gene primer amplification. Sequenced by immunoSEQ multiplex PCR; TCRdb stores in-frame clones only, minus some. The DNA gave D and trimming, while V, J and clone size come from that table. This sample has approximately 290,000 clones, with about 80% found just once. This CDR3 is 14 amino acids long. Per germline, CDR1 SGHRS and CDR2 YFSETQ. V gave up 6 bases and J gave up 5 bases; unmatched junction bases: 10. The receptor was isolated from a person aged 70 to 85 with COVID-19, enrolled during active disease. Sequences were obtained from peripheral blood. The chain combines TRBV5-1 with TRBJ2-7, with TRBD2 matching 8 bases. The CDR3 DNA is TGCGCCAGCACCCAAGCGGGAGTAAGCCACGAGCAGTACTTC. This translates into CASTQAGVSHEQYF.